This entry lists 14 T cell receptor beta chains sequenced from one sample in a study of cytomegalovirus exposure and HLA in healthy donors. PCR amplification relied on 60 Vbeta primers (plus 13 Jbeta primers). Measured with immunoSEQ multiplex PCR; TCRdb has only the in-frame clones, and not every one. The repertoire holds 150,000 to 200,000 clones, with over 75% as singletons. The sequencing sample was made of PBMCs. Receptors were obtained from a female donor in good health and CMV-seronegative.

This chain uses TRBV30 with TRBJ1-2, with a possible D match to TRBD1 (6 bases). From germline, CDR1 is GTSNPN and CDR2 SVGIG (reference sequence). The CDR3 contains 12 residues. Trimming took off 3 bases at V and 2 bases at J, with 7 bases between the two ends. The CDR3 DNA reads TGTGCCTGGAGCGGACAGAACTATGGCTACACCTTC. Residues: CAWSGQNYGYTF. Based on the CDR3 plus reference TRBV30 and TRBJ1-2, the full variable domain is SQTIHQWPATLVQPVGSPLSLECTVEGTSNPNLYWYRQAAGRGLQLLFYSVGIGQISSEVPQNLSASRPQDRQFILSSKKLLLSDSGFYLCAWSGQNYGYTFGSGTRLTVV.

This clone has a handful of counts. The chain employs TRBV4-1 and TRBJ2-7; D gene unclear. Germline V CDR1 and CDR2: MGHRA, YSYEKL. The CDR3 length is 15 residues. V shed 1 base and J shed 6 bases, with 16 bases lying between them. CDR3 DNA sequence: TGCGCCAGCAGCCAAGGCTTCCTAGAACGGGTCGAGCAGTACTTC. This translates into CASSQGFLERVEQYF.

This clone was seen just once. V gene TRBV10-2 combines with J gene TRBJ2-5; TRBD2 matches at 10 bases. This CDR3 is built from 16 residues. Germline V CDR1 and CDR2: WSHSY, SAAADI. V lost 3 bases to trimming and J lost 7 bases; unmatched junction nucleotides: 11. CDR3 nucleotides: TGCGCCAGCAGTGACCCGATAGCGGGGGGCGAGGCGACCCAGTACTTC. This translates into CASSDPIAGGEATQYF.

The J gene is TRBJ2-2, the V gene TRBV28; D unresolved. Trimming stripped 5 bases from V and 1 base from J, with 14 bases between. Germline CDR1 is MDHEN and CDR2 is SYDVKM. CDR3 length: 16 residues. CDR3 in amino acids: CASSPTDIGNTGELFF. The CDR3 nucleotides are TGTGCCAGCAGTCCTACAGATATAGGGAACACCGGGGAGCTGTTTTTT.

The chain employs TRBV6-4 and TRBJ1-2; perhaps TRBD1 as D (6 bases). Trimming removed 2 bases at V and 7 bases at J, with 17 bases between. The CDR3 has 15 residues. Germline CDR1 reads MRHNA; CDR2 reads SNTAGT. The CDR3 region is CASSDLGGPLGGYTF. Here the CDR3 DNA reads TGTGCCAGCAGTGACCTCGGGGGGCCCCTAGGTGGCTACACCTTC.

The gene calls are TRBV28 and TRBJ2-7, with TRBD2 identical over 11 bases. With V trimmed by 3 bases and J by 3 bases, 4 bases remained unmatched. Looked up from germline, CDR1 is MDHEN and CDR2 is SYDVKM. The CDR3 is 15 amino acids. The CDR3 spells CASSFLTSGDYEQYF. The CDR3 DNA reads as TGTGCCAGCAGTTTCCTGACTAGCGGGGACTACGAGCAGTACTTC.

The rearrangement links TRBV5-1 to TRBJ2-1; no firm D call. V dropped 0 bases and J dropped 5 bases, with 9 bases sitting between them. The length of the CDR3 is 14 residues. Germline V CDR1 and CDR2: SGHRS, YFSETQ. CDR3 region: CASSLGDNHNEQFF. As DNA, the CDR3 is TGCGCCAGCAGCTTGGGAGACAACCACAATGAGCAGTTCTTC. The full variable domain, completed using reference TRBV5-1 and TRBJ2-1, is KAGVTQTPRYLIKTRGQQVTLSCSPISGHRSVSWYQQTPGQGLQFLFEYFSETQRNKGNFPGRFSGRQFSNSRSEMNVSTLELGDSALYLCASSLGDNHNEQFFGPGTRLTVL.

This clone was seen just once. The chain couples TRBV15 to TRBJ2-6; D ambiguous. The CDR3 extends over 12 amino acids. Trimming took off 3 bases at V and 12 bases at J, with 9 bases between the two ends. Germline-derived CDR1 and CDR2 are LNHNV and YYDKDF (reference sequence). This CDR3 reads CATSSAPGVLTF. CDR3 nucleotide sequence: TGTGCCACCAGCAGCGCCCCCGGCGTCCTGACTTTC.

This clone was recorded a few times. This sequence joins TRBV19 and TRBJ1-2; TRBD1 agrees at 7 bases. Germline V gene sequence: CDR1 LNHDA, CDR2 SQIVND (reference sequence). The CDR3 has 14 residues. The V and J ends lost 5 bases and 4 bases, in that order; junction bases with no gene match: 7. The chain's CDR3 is CASSPTGEVYGYTF. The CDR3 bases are TGTGCCAGTAGTCCTACAGGGGAGGTCTATGGCTACACCTTC.

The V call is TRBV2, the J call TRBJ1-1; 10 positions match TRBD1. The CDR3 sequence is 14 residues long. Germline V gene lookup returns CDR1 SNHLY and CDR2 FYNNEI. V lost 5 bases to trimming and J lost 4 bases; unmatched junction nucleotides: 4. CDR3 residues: CASSYGQGGTEAFF. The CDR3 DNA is TGTGCCAGCAGTTATGGACAGGGGGGCACTGAAGCTTTCTTT. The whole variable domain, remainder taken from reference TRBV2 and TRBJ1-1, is EPEVTQTPSHQVTQMGQEVILRCVPISNHLYFYWYRQILGQKVEFLVSFYNNEISEKSEIFDDQFSVERPDGSNFTLKIRSTKLEDSAMYFCASSYGQGGTEAFFGQGTRLTVV.

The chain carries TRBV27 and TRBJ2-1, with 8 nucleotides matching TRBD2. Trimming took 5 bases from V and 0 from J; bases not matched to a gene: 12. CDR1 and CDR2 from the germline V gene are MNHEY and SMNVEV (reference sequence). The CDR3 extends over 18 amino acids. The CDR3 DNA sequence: TGTGCCAGCAGTACACAGGCTAGCGGGTGGAGCTCCTACAATGAGCAGTTCTTC. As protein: CASSTQASGWSSYNEQFF.

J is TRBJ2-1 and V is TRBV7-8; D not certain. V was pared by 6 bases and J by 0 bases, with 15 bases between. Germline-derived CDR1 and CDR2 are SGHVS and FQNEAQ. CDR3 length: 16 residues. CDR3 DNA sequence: TGTGCCAGCAGTAGCAGACCATGGAGCTCCTACAATGAGCAGTTCTTC. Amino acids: CASSSRPWSSYNEQFF.

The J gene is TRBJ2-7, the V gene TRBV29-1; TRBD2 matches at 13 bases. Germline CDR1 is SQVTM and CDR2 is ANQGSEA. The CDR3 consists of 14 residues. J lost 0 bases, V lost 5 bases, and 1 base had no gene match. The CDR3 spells CSVRLAGGSYEQYF. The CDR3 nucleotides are TGCAGCGTTCGACTAGCGGGAGGCTCCTACGAGCAGTACTTC.

This CDR3 reads CASSSYLAEETQYF. The DNA for the CDR3 is TGTGCCAGCAGTTCCTATCTAGCGGAGGAGACCCAGTACTTC. The V gene is TRBV27, the J gene TRBJ2-5; 7 bases line up with TRBD2. Germline CDR1 MNHEY, CDR2 SMNVEV (reference sequence). V lost 4 bases and J lost 5; bases outside the gene matches: 7. The CDR3 has 14 residues.